This entry lists 28 T cell receptor beta chains sequenced from one sample in a study of blood T cell repertoires in COVID-19. Libraries were prepared by immunoSEQ multiplex PCR; TCRdb keeps only in-frame clonotypes and omits some of them. The table has tens of thousands of clones, around 82% seen once; the top ten hold roughly a tenth. Sequenced: peripheral blood. The receptors derive from an elderly man with COVID-19, enrolled during active disease.

This chain uses TRBV16 with TRBJ2-1, with 10 bases that match TRBD2. The germline V gene has CDR1 KGHSY and CDR2 FQNENV. The CDR3 contains 13 residues. The J segment lost 4 bases and the V segment lost 9 bases, leaving 3 bases of the junction unmatched. The CDR3 reads CASGTSDYNEQFF. CDR3 sequence (DNA): TGTGCCAGTGGGACTAGCGATTACAATGAGCAGTTCTTC.

This sequence joins TRBV28 and TRBJ2-7, with D possibly matching TRBD1 (6 bases). The CDR3 is 14 amino acids. Germline loops: CDR1 MDHEN, CDR2 SYDVKM. The V end was cut by 5 bases, the J end by 3 bases, with 14 bases between. CDR3 amino acids: CASSQQGSGYEQYV. Here the CDR3 DNA reads TGTGCCAGCAGTCAACAGGGATCAGGCTACGAGCAGTACGTC.

The chain carries TRBV2 and TRBJ2-5; 7 bases map to TRBD1. This CDR3 region has 13 residues. V shed 8 bases, J shed 1 base, and the junction held 4 bases outside the gene matches. Germline-derived CDR1 and CDR2 are SNHLY and FYNNEI. The CDR3 sequence is CASHRGSQETQYF. Here the CDR3 DNA reads TGTGCCAGCCACAGGGGTAGCCAAGAGACCCAGTACTTC. The full variable domain, in which reference TRBV2 and TRBJ2-5 provide the parts outside the CDR3, is EPEVTQTPSHQVTQMGQEVILRCVPISNHLYFYWYRQILGQKVEFLVSFYNNEISEKSEIFDDQFSVERPDGSNFTLKIRSTKLEDSAMYFCASHRGSQETQYFGPGTRLLVL.

The chain carries TRBV24-1 and TRBJ2-3; 9 nucleotides line up with TRBD2. Germline V lookup: CDR1 KGHDR, CDR2 SFDVKD. This CDR3 contains 17 residues. The junction had 8 bases not matched to a gene; V was cut back by 3 bases and J by 2 bases. CDR3 loop: CATSDPMRGGVTDTQYF. As DNA, the CDR3 is TGTGCCACCAGTGATCCCATGCGCGGGGGGGTCACAGATACGCAGTATTTT.

J is TRBJ2-7 and V is TRBV7-3; a possible D gene is TRBD2 (5 bases). The CDR3 contains 14 residues. V was shortened by 4 bases and J by 6 bases, with 16 bases between the two germline ends. Germline CDR1 and CDR2: SGHTA and FQGTGA. CDR3 region: CASSSNLIGSEQYF. CDR3 in DNA: TGTGCCAGCAGCTCCAACCTGATTGGGAGCGAGCAGTACTTC. Drawing the rest from reference TRBV7-3 and TRBJ2-7, the complete variable domain is GAGVSQTPSNKVTEKGKYVELRCDPISGHTALYWYRQSLGQGPEFLIYFQGTGAADDSGLPNDRFFAVRPEGSVSTLKIQRTERGDSAVYLCASSSNLIGSEQYFGPGTRLTVT.

The chain carries TRBV7-2 and TRBJ1-3, with TRBD1 matching 10 bases. V lost 5 bases to trimming and J lost 4 bases; unmatched junction nucleotides: 8. Germline-derived CDR1 and CDR2 are SGHTA and FQGNSA. The CDR3 length is 16 residues. The CDR3 DNA is TGTGCCAGCAGCGCTAGACAGGGGGCTACAGGAAACACCATATATTTT. The encoded protein is CASSARQGATGNTIYF.

This clone was seen a single time. The rearrangement uses TRBV9 and TRBJ1-4, with TRBD1 matching over 8 bases. The V gene end was trimmed by 3 bases and the J gene end by 6 bases; junction bases not matched to a gene: 4. CDR1 and CDR2 (germline): SGDLS, YYNGEE. This CDR3 is 14 amino acids long. The CDR3 nucleotides are TGTGCCAGCAGCGCCCGGGGACAGGATGAAAAACTGTTTTTT. Protein product: CASSARGQDEKLFF.

The chain links TRBV6-6 to TRBJ2-3; 9 bases are shared with TRBD2. After removal of 2 bases from V and 4 bases from J, the junction contained 7 bases not matched to a gene. The CDR3 covers 16 residues. Looked up from germline, CDR1 is MNHNY and CDR2 is SVGAGI (reference sequence). The CDR3 DNA follows: TGTGCCAGCAGTTACGTTGGTAGCGGGAGCGCAGATACGCAGTATTTT. It encodes CASSYVGSGSADTQYF.

The chain recombines TRBV28 with TRBJ1-1, with a tentative D call TRBD1 (5 bases). Germline assignment: CDR1 MDHEN and CDR2 SYDVKM. V was shortened by 8 bases and J by 3 bases, with 16 bases between the two germline ends. CDR3 length: 14 residues. Written as DNA, the CDR3 is TGTGCCAGCCCCCCGGCCGGGGGGGACACTGAAGCTTTCTTT. It specifies CASPPAGGDTEAFF.

The chain recombines TRBV7-8 with TRBJ2-1, with 7 bases aligning to TRBD1. The germline V gene has CDR1 SGHVS and CDR2 FQNEAQ. CDR3 length: 16 amino acids. Trimming removed 0 bases from V and 2 bases from J; junction bases left unmatched: 4. DNA of the CDR3: TGTGCCAGCAGCTTAGCGACAGGGATAACCTACAATGAGCAGTTCTTC. Protein: CASSLATGITYNEQFF.

The chain combines TRBV19 with TRBJ2-1; 12 bases line up with TRBD2. Germline CDR1 reads LNHDA; CDR2 reads SQIVND (reference sequence). The junction had 11 bases not matched to a gene; V was cut back by 5 bases and J by 0 bases. The CDR3 length is 19 residues. The CDR3 here is CASSSSSGGDPDSYNEQFF. The CDR3, as DNA: TGTGCCAGTAGTTCATCTAGCGGGGGGGACCCTGACTCCTACAATGAGCAGTTCTTC. Together with reference TRBV19 and TRBJ2-1, the CDR3 gives the full variable domain: DGGITQSPKYLFRKEGQNVTLSCEQNLNHDAMYWYRQDPGQGLRLIYYSQIVNDFQKGDIAEGYSVSREKKESFPLTVTSAQKNPTAFYLCASSSSSGGDPDSYNEQFFGPGTRLTVL.

The chain carries TRBV18 and TRBJ2-4, with a tentative D call TRBD2 (5 bases). Germline loops: CDR1 KGHSH, CDR2 LQKENI. Deletions cut 1 base from V and 6 bases from J, with 16 bases between. The CDR3 totals 16 residues. CDR3 DNA: TGTGCCAGCTCACCACTCGGACTCCTCGGTGGAAACATTCAGTACTTC. Protein product: CASSPLGLLGGNIQYF.

The rearrangement uses TRBV20-1 and TRBJ2-1; D perhaps matches TRBD2 (5 bases). Per germline, CDR1 DFQATT and CDR2 SNEGSKA (reference sequence). With 3 bases removed from V and 1 base from J, the gap between germline ends came to 10 bases. The CDR3 covers 14 residues. The DNA of the CDR3 is TGCAGTGCTAGTCCGGGAATATCCTACAATGAGCAGTTCTTC. Its protein product is CSASPGISYNEQFF.

This chain links TRBV19 with TRBJ1-2; 8 bases agree with TRBD1. Germline lookup yields CDR1 LNHDA and CDR2 SQIVND (reference sequence). The V gene end was trimmed by 7 bases and the J gene end by 7 bases; junction bases not matched to a gene: 11. The CDR3 spans 14 residues. The CDR3 sequence is CASISADRDGGYTF. CDR3 DNA: TGTGCCAGTATTTCGGCGGACAGGGATGGTGGCTACACCTTC.

CDR3 nucleotides: TGTGCCAGCAGCTCTATGGCGGGACGAGACTATGGCTACACCTTC. Translated, it gives CASSSMAGRDYGYTF. The chain is built from TRBV7-2 and TRBJ1-2; D perhaps matches TRBD1 (5 bases). This CDR3 has 15 residues. CDR1 and CDR2 (germline): SGHTA, FQGNSA. Trimming pared 4 bases from V and 3 bases from J, leaving 15 bases between.

This clone was picked up a small number of times. CDR3 nucleotides: TGTGCCAGCAGTTACACCCCAGCGGGGGAGGGCAACGAGCAGTACGTC. It yields the protein CASSYTPAGEGNEQYV. The chain links TRBV6-2 or TRBV6-3 to TRBJ2-7; 8 bases line up with TRBD2. The CDR3 runs to 16 residues. Losses at the gene ends were 2 bases for V and 5 bases for J; bases not matched to a gene: 11. CDR1 is MNHEY and CDR2 is SVGEGT in the germline V gene.

In DNA, the CDR3 is TGCGCCAGCAGCCAAGAATCGAACAGGGCGGACTATGGCTACACCTTC. Amino acids: CASSQESNRADYGYTF. V usage is TRBV4-3 and J usage is TRBJ1-2; D perhaps matches TRBD1 (6 bases). The CDR3 is made up of 16 amino acids. Trimming removed 0 bases from V and 3 bases from J, with 14 bases in between. Germline loops: CDR1 LGHNA, CDR2 YSLEER.

The gene calls are TRBV19 and TRBJ1-5; TRBD1 aligns across 10 bases. This CDR3 has 17 amino acids. CDR1 is LNHDA, CDR2 SQIVND, per germline (reference sequence). With V trimmed by 5 bases and J by 3 bases, 10 bases remained unmatched. The chain's CDR3 is CASSSQRDRGVNQPQHF. CDR3 DNA sequence: TGTGCCAGTAGTTCGCAAAGGGACAGGGGCGTCAATCAGCCCCAGCATTTT. Full variable domain (rest looked up from reference TRBV19 and TRBJ1-5): DGGITQSPKYLFRKEGQNVTLSCEQNLNHDAMYWYRQDPGQGLRLIYYSQIVNDFQKGDIAEGYSVSREKKESFPLTVTSAQKNPTAFYLCASSSQRDRGVNQPQHFGDGTRLSIL.

The gene calls are TRBV28 and TRBJ1-6; D is uncertain. This CDR3 region has 14 residues. In germline, CDR1 is MDHEN, CDR2 SYDVKM. The V gene lost 6 bases and the J gene lost 8 bases, with 14 bases spanning the gap. CDR3 DNA sequence: TGTGCCAGCAGAGCTCACCAGGTGTATTCACCCCTCCACTTT. It translates to CASRAHQVYSPLHF.

This chain links TRBV5-4 with TRBJ1-2; perhaps TRBD1 as D (5 bases). V lost 1 base to trimming and J lost 5 bases, with 9 bases between them. Germline V gene lookup returns CDR1 SGHNT and CDR2 YYREEE (reference sequence). CDR3 size: 13 residues. The CDR3, as DNA: TGTGCCAGCAGCTTGTGGCAGGGATATGGCTACACCTTC. This gives the protein CASSLWQGYGYTF.

This clone showed up just a few times. This chain links TRBV6-5 with TRBJ1-4, with D unclear. V lost 0 bases, J lost 14 bases, and 16 bases lay in between. The CDR3 has 14 amino acids. CDR1 MNHEY and CDR2 SVGAGI come from the germline V gene. CDR3 sequence reads: CASSYSQGTEWLFF. CDR3 nucleotide sequence: TGTGCCAGCAGTTACTCACAAGGAACAGAATGGCTGTTTTTT.

V usage is TRBV6-2 or TRBV6-3 and J usage is TRBJ1-5, with TRBD1 identical over 7 bases. V dropped 5 bases and J dropped 7; count of bases not matched to a gene: 14. Germline lookup yields CDR1 MNHEY and CDR2 SVGEGT. CDR3 length: 16 residues. CDR3 loop: CASSTGIHRGGQPQHF. Written as DNA, the CDR3 is TGTGCCAGCAGTACTGGGATTCACAGGGGCGGACAGCCCCAGCATTTT.

The chain employs TRBV11-2 and TRBJ2-5, with 8 bases fitting TRBD2. V gave up 4 bases and J gave up 5 bases; unmatched junction bases: 15. This CDR3 comprises 17 residues. Germline V gives CDR1 SGHAT, CDR2 FQNNGV. The CDR3 here is CASSWGLSGGLYETQYF. The CDR3 region has the DNA TGTGCCAGCAGCTGGGGTCTTTCGGGGGGGCTTTACGAGACCCAGTACTTC.

This clone appeared once. The chain uses TRBV5-8 and TRBJ2-1, with D possibly matching TRBD2 (5 bases). Germline CDR1 is SGHTS and CDR2 is YDEGEE. CDR3 size: 16 residues. Trimming pared 2 bases from V and 6 bases from J, leaving 18 bases between. CDR3 protein: CASSFQLGDWSNEQFF. The CDR3 DNA is TGTGCCAGCAGCTTTCAACTAGGAGATTGGAGCAATGAGCAGTTCTTC.

Written as DNA, the CDR3 is TGCGCCAGCAGCCAGGCTACATTACTGGGCTCCGGGGAGCTGTTTTTT. Its protein product is CASSQATLLGSGELFF. V and J are TRBV4-3 and TRBJ2-2; D gene uncertain. Germline V gene lookup returns CDR1 LGHNA and CDR2 YSLEER. The germline V and J ends were trimmed by 3 bases and 6 bases, with 17 bases remaining between them. The CDR3 sequence is 16 residues long.

This rearrangement joins TRBV18 to TRBJ2-1, with TRBD1 identical over 7 bases. V shed 1 base, J shed 2 bases, and the junction held 2 bases outside the gene matches. CDR3 length equals 15 residues. Germline CDR1 reads KGHSH; CDR2 reads LQKENI. CDR3 coding DNA: TGTGCCAGCTCACCACAGGGACAGACCTACAATGAGCAGTTCTTC. Amino acids: CASSPQGQTYNEQFF.

The chain employs TRBV9 and TRBJ2-1; D gene unclear. CDR3 length: 13 residues. The germline CDR1 and CDR2 sequences are SGDLS and YYNGEE. Trimming shortened V by 1 base and J by 7 bases, and 9 bases separated the two germline ends. The CDR3 spells CASSVSQTNEQFF. The CDR3 DNA reads as TGTGCCAGCAGCGTAAGTCAGACTAATGAGCAGTTCTTC.

The chain combines TRBV7-6 with TRBJ1-5; a possible D gene is TRBD1 (5 bases). The germline CDR1 and CDR2 sequences are SGHVS and FNYEAQ. There are 12 residues in the CDR3. V was shortened by 2 bases and J by 7 bases, with 6 bases between the two germline ends. DNA of the CDR3: TGTGCCAGCAGCTTACGGGGGCAGCCCCAGCATTTT. Protein sequence: CASSLRGQPQHF.